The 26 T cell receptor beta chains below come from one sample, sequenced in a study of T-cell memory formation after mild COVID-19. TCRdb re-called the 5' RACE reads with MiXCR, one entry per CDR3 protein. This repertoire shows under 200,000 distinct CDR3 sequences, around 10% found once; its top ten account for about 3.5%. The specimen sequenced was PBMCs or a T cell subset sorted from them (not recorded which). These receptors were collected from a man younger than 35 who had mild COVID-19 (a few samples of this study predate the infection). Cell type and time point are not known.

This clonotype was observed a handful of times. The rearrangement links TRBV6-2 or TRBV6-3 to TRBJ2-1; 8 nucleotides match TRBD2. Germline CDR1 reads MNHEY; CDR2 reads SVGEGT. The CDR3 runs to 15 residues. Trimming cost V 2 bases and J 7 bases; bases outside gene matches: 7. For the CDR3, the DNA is TGTGCCAGCAGTTACCTCCCGGGGGGGACGAATGAGCAGTTCTTC. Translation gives CASSYLPGGTNEQFF.

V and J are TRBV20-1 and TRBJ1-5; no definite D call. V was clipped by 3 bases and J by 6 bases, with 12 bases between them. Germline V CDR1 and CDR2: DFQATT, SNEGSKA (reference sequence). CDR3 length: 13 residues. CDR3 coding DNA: TGCAGTGCTAGTATCGGGTTCGCTCAGCCCCAGCATTTT. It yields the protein CSASIGFAQPQHF.

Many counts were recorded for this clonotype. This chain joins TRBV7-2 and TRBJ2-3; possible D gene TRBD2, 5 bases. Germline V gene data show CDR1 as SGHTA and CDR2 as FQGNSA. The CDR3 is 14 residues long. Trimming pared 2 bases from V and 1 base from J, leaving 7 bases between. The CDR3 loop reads CASSLNGGTDTQYF. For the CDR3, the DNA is TGTGCCAGCAGCTTAAACGGGGGCACAGATACGCAGTATTTT.

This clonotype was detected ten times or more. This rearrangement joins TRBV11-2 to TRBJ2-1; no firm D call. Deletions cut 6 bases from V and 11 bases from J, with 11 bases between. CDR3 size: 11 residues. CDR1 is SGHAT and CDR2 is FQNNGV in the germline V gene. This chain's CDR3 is CASSFGRQQFF. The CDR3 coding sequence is TGTGCCAGCAGTTTCGGACGTCAGCAGTTCTTC.

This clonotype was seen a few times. The CDR3 DNA reads as TGTGCCAGCAGTGGCGGGGGGGCTCAAGATACGCAGTATTTT. Protein product: CASSGGGAQDTQYF. The rearrangement uses TRBV6-4 and TRBJ2-3, with 9 bases matching TRBD2. With 4 bases clipped from V and 5 bases from J, the junction kept 4 bases outside the gene matches. The CDR3 has 14 residues. Germline V CDR1 and CDR2: MRHNA, SNTAGT.

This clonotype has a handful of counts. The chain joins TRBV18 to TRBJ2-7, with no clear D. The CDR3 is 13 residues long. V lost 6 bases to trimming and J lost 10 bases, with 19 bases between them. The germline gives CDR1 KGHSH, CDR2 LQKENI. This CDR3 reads CASSQSQEDVQYV. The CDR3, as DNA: TGTGCCAGCTCCCAGAGCCAGGAAGACGTACAGTACGTC.

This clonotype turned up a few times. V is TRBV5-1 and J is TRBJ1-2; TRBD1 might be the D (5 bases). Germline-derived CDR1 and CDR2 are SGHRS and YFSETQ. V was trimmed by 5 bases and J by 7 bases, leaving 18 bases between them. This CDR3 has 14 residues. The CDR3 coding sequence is TGCGCCAGCAGGCCGGCTGGAGGGGCGGGTGGCTACACCTTC. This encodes CASRPAGGAGGYTF.

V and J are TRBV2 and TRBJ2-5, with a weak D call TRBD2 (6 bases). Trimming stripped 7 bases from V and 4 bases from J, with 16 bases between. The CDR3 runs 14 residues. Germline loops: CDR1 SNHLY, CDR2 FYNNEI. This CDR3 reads CASNPVGGVETQYF. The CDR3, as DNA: TGTGCCAGCAACCCGGTCGGCGGGGTAGAGACCCAGTACTTC.

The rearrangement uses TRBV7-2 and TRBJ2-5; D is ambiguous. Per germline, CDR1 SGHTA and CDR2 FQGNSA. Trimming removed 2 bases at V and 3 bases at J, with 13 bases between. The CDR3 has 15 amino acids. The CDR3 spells CASSLMIAVEETQYF. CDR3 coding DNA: TGTGCCAGCAGCTTAATGATCGCGGTTGAAGAGACCCAGTACTTC.

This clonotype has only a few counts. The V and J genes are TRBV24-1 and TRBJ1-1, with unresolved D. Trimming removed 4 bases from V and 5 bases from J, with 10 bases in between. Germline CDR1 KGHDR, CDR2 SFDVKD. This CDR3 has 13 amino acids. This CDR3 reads CATSEPGGTEAFF. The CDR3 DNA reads TGTGCCACCAGTGAGCCAGGAGGGACTGAAGCTTTCTTT.

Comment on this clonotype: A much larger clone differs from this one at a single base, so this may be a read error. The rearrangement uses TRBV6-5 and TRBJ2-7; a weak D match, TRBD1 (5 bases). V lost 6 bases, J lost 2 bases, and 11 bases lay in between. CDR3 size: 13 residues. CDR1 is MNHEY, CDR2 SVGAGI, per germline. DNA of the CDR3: TGTGCCAGCAGCCTAGACAGCGCCTACGAGCAGTACTTC. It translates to CASSLDSAYEQYF.

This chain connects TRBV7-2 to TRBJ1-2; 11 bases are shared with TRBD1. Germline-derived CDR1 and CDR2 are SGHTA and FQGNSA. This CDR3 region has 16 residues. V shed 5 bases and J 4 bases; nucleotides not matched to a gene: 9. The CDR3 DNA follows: TGTGCCAGCAGCCCGGGACAGGGGGGATTTAGCTATGGCTACACCTTC. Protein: CASSPGQGGFSYGYTF. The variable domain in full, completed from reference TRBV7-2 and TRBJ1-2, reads GAGVSQSPSNKVTEKGKDVELRCDPISGHTALYWYRQSLGQGLEFLIYFQGNSAPDKSGLPSDRFSAERTGGSVSTLTIQRTQQEDSAVYLCASSPGQGGFSYGYTFGSGTRLTVV.

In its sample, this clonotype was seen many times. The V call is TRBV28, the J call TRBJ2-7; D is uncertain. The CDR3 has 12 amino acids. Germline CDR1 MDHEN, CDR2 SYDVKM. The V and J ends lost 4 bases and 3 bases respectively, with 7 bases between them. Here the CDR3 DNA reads TGTGCCAGCAGTTCGCCGGGCTACGAGCAGTACGTC. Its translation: CASSSPGYEQYV.

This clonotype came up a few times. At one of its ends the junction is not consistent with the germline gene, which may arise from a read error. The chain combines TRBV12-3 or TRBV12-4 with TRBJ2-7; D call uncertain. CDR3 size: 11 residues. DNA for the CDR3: TGTGCCAGCAGTTTAGGTCGACCACCCGACTTC. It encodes CASSLGRPPDF.

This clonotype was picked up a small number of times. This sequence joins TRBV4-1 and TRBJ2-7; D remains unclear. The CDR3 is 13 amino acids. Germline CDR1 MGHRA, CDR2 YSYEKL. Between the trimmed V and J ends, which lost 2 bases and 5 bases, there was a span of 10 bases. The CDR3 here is CASSQPNGDEQYF. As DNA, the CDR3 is TGCGCCAGCAGCCAACCGAATGGGGACGAGCAGTACTTC.

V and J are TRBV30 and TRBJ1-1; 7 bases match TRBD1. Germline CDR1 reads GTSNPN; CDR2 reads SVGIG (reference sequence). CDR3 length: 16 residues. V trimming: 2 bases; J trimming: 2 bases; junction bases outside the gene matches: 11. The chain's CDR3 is CAWSPSTGRVNTEAFF. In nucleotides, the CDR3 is TGTGCCTGGAGTCCTTCGACAGGGAGGGTTAACACTGAAGCTTTCTTT.

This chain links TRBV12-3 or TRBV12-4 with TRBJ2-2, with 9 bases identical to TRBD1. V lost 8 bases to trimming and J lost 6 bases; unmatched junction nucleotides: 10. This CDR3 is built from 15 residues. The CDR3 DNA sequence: TGTGCCAGCGCCACAGGGGGCGTCCCTCCCGGGGAGCTGTTTTTT. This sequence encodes CASATGGVPPGELFF.

CDR3 DNA sequence: TGTGCCACTAAGACAGGGGGCGGAGATACGCAGTATTTT. Translation gives CATKTGGGDTQYF. This sequence joins TRBV24-1 and TRBJ2-3; 10 positions agree with TRBD1. The CDR3 extends over 13 amino acids. The V segment lost 10 bases and the J segment 5 bases; nucleotides outside the gene matches: 5. CDR1 and CDR2 (germline): KGHDR, SFDVKD.

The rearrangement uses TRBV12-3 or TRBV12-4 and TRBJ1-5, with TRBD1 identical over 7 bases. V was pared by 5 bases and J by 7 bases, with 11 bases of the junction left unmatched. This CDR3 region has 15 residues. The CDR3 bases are TGTGCCAGCAGTCTTGGCAGGGGGGCCTCACAGCCCCAGCATTTT. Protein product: CASSLGRGASQPQHF.

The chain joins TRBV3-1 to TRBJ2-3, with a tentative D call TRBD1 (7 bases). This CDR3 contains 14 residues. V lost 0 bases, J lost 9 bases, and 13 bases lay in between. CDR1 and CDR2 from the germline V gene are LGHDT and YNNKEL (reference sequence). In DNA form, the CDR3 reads TGTGCCAGCAGCCAAGATTCCGCAGGGGGGACGCAGTATTTT. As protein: CASSQDSAGGTQYF.

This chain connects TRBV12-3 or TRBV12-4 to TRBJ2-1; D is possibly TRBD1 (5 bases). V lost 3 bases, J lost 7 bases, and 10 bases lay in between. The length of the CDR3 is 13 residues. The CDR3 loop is CASSFAQVNEQFF. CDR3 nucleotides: TGTGCCAGCAGTTTTGCACAGGTAAATGAGCAGTTCTTC.

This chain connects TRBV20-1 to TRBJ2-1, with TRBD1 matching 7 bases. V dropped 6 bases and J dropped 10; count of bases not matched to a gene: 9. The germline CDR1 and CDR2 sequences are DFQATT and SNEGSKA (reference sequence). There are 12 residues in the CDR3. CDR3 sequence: CSAPRDSREQFF. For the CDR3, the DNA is TGCAGTGCGCCTAGGGACAGCAGGGAGCAGTTCTTC.

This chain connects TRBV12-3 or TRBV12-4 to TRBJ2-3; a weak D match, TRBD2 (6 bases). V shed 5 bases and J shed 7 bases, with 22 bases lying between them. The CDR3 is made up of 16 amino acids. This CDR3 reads CASSNGESGVAYTQYF. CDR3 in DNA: TGTGCCAGCAGTAACGGCGAGTCGGGGGTGGCATATACGCAGTATTTT.

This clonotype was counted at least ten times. CDR3 residues: CASTTSNQPQHF. CDR3 DNA: TGTGCCAGCACAACAAGCAATCAGCCCCAGCATTTT. The chain combines TRBV6-2 or TRBV6-3 with TRBJ1-5; D ambiguous. CDR1 MNHEY and CDR2 SVGEGT come from the germline V gene. The CDR3 covers 12 residues. The V and J ends lost 7 bases and 1 base respectively, with 5 bases between them.

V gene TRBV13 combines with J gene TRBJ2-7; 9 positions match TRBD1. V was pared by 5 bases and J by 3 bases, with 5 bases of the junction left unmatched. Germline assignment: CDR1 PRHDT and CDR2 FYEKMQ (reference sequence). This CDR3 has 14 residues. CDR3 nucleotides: TGTGCCAGCAGCCTGGACAGGGGAGGCTACGAGCAGTACTTC. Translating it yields CASSLDRGGYEQYF.

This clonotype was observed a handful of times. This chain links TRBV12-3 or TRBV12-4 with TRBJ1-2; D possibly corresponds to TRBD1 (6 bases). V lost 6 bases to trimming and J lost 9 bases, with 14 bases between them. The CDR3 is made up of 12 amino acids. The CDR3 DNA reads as TGTGCCAGCAGACGCCGTACAGGGAGCTACACCTTC. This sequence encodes CASRRRTGSYTF.